The next 27 T cell receptor beta chains were all read from a single sample in a study of blood T cell repertoires in COVID-19. The method was immunoSEQ multiplex PCR; TCRdb's version includes in-frame clones alone and lacks a portion of them. The sample has under 50,000 clones; about 89% are singletons. Sequenced sample: peripheral blood. These TCRs come from a man in his sixties or seventies with active COVID-19.

This chain uses TRBV11-2 with TRBJ2-1, with TRBD2 identical over 10 bases. Germline loops: CDR1 SGHAT, CDR2 FQNNGV. The CDR3 loop spans 13 amino acids. V gave up 1 base and J gave up 12 bases; unmatched junction bases: 3. Written as DNA, the CDR3 is TGTGCCAGCAGCTTAGGTAGCGGGGGGCCGCAGTTCTTC. It translates to CASSLGSGGPQFF.

This clone was recorded a few times. The chain is built from TRBV11-3 and TRBJ2-7; D not certain. In germline, CDR1 is SGHNT, CDR2 YENEEA. The CDR3 sequence is 14 residues long. The germline V and J ends were trimmed by 3 bases and 3 bases, with 12 bases remaining between them. The CDR3 loop is CASSLRHALYEQYF. The CDR3 coding sequence is TGTGCCAGCAGCTTGCGACACGCACTCTACGAGCAGTACTTC.

The genes are TRBV2 and TRBJ2-6; 9 nucleotides align to TRBD2. Germline V lookup: CDR1 SNHLY, CDR2 FYNNEI. This CDR3 comprises 15 residues. Trimming cost V 11 bases and J 2 bases; bases outside gene matches: 7. CDR3 region: CARAGGGPGANVLTF. CDR3 nucleotide sequence: TGTGCCCGCGCGGGGGGGGGCCCTGGGGCCAACGTCCTGACTTTC.

In its sample, this clone was seen a few times. This rearrangement joins TRBV27 to TRBJ1-6, with 12 nucleotides matching TRBD1. Trimming removed 6 bases from V and 5 bases from J; junction bases left unmatched: 8. Germline V gives CDR1 MNHEY, CDR2 SMNVEV (reference sequence). The CDR3 totals 17 residues. This CDR3 is CASRFGTGGFDNSPLHF. As DNA, the CDR3 is TGTGCCAGCAGATTCGGGACAGGGGGCTTCGATAATTCACCCCTCCACTTT.

For the CDR3, the DNA is TGCGCCAGCAGAAGTACCGGGACAGTCCAAGCCCTTTATGGCTACACCTTC. Protein sequence: CASRSTGTVQALYGYTF. The chain links TRBV5-1 to TRBJ1-2; 7 bases agree with TRBD1. Looked up from germline, CDR1 is SGHRS and CDR2 is YFSETQ. V shed 5 bases, J shed 5 bases, and the junction held 18 bases outside the gene matches. CDR3 length: 17 residues.

The chain recombines TRBV7-2 with TRBJ2-7; D not resolved. Germline loops: CDR1 SGHTA, CDR2 FQGNSA. CDR3 length: 13 residues. Trimming pared 5 bases from V and 7 bases from J, leaving 15 bases between. CDR3 amino acids: CASSPYPRLEQYF. The CDR3 bases are TGTGCCAGCAGCCCGTATCCTAGGTTAGAGCAGTACTTC.

The chain recombines TRBV10-3 with TRBJ2-7; possibly TRBD2 for D (6 bases). The CDR3 runs 12 residues. Germline values: CDR1 ENHRY, CDR2 SYGVKD. V was trimmed by 6 bases and J by 1 base, leaving 7 bases between them. This CDR3 reads CAISAGSYEQYF. Written as DNA, the CDR3 is TGTGCCATCAGCGCGGGGTCCTACGAGCAGTACTTC.

This clone is labeled as medium-sized. The chain couples TRBV4-1 to TRBJ2-7; D perhaps matches TRBD1 (6 bases). V was shortened by 1 base and J by 1 base, with 8 bases between the two germline ends. This CDR3 is built from 14 residues. Germline V CDR1 and CDR2: MGHRA, YSYEKL. The DNA of the CDR3 is TGCGCCAGCAGCCAAGCGGACAGTTCCTACGAGCAGTACTTC. Protein product: CASSQADSSYEQYF.

This clone occurred a few times. This chain joins TRBV2 and TRBJ2-7; D gene uncertain. V was clipped by 2 bases and J by 8 bases, with 16 bases between them. In germline, CDR1 is SNHLY, CDR2 FYNNEI. This CDR3 contains 14 residues. The chain's CDR3 is CASSESGSRRKQYF. Written as DNA, the CDR3 is TGTGCCAGCAGTGAATCAGGCAGCCGAAGGAAGCAGTACTTC.

The V call is TRBV5-1, the J call TRBJ1-2; D gene unclear. V lost 4 bases, J lost 8 bases, and 15 bases lay in between. The CDR3 is made up of 13 amino acids. Per germline, CDR1 SGHRS and CDR2 YFSETQ. The CDR3 region has the DNA TGCGCCAGCAGCCAAGACACGCCGGGGGGCTACACCTTC. It codes for CASSQDTPGGYTF.

The V gene is TRBV7-8, the J gene TRBJ2-1; maybe TRBD1 (5 bases). Looked up from germline, CDR1 is SGHVS and CDR2 is FQNEAQ. V lost 6 bases, J lost 0 bases, and 12 bases lay in between. There are 15 residues in the CDR3. For the CDR3, the DNA is TGTGCCAGCAGGCCTACAGGTAGCTCCTACAATGAGCAGTTCTTC. The encoded protein is CASRPTGSSYNEQFF.

The genes are TRBV4-1 and TRBJ1-2; tentative D call: TRBD1 (5 bases). CDR1 and CDR2 from the germline V gene are MGHRA and YSYEKL. CDR3 length: 17 amino acids. Trimming removed 4 bases from V and 2 bases from J, with 20 bases in between. The CDR3 sequence is CASSPRDTGTYNYGYTF. CDR3 sequence (DNA): TGCGCCAGCAGCCCCCGAGACACAGGAACATACAACTATGGCTACACCTTC.

The rearrangement links TRBV7-3 to TRBJ1-1; D unresolved. The CDR3 totals 15 residues. Germline CDR1 SGHTA, CDR2 FQGTGA. Trimming took off 6 bases at V and 7 bases at J, with 21 bases between the two ends. CDR3 sequence (DNA): TGTGCCAGCAGTCTCAACGCCGGGAAACTCAGTGAAGCTTTCTTT. Residues: CASSLNAGKLSEAFF.

The chain carries TRBV29-1 and TRBJ2-1, with D perhaps matching TRBD2 (6 bases). Germline CDR1 reads SQVTM; CDR2 reads ANQGSEA. This CDR3 is built from 12 residues. Trimming cost V 7 bases and J 7 bases, with 14 bases left between them. The CDR3 coding sequence is TGCAGCGGAAAGGGTGGGAGGAATGAGCAGTTCTTC. This encodes CSGKGGRNEQFF.

The chain recombines TRBV11-3 with TRBJ2-5; 13 positions match TRBD2. The CDR3 covers 15 residues. V shed 5 bases, J shed 3 bases, and the junction held 3 bases outside the gene matches. Germline CDR1 is SGHNT and CDR2 is YENEEA. The CDR3 nucleotides are TGTGCCAGCAGCCTCGGACTAGCGGGGGAAGAGACCCAGTACTTC. This translates into CASSLGLAGEETQYF.

The gene calls are TRBV6-5 and TRBJ1-1; the match to TRBD1 covers 8 bases. Germline-derived CDR1 and CDR2 are MNHEY and SVGAGI. The length of the CDR3 is 14 residues. Germline trimming cut 6 bases from V and 0 bases from J; bases unmatched to any gene: 3. CDR3 amino acids: CASRDRAMNTEAFF. The CDR3 DNA reads as TGTGCCAGCAGGGACAGGGCCATGAACACTGAAGCTTTCTTT.

The V and J genes are TRBV10-3 and TRBJ2-7; 7 bases fit TRBD1. The CDR3 has 15 residues. Germline V CDR1 and CDR2: ENHRY, SYGVKD. Trimming cost V 6 bases and J 6 bases; bases outside gene matches: 14. In nucleotides, the CDR3 is TGTGCCATCAGCGCAACTGATACAGGGGTGGTCGAGCAGTACTTC. Protein: CAISATDTGVVEQYF.

The chain has TRBV18 and TRBJ1-3; possible D gene TRBD1, 5 bases. Trimming removed 3 bases at V and 0 bases at J, with 12 bases between. The length of the CDR3 is 16 residues. In germline, CDR1 is KGHSH, CDR2 LQKENI. The CDR3 region is CASSPGLRSSGNTIYF. Written as DNA, the CDR3 is TGTGCCAGCTCACCGGGACTGAGAAGCTCTGGAAACACCATATATTTT.

The CDR3 DNA reads TGTGCCAGCAGCATCCTAGGACTAGCGGGGGGGCAGAGCTCCTACAATGAGCAGTTCTTC. The encoded protein is CASSILGLAGGQSSYNEQFF. The chain recombines TRBV27 with TRBJ2-1; TRBD2 agrees at 15 bases. Germline values: CDR1 MNHEY, CDR2 SMNVEV (reference sequence). Losses at the gene ends were 6 bases for V and 0 bases for J; bases not matched to a gene: 12. The CDR3 spans 20 residues.

The V gene is TRBV25-1, the J gene TRBJ2-7; 8 bases match TRBD1. The CDR3 consists of 16 residues. The germline gives CDR1 MGHDK, CDR2 SYGVNS. Losses at the gene ends were 1 base for V and 6 bases for J; bases not matched to a gene: 11. The CDR3 protein is CASSELSGDRGAEQYF. CDR3 nucleotide sequence: TGTGCCAGCAGTGAATTATCCGGCGACAGGGGCGCCGAGCAGTACTTC.

The chain combines TRBV4-1 with TRBJ2-7, with 8 bases identical to TRBD1. This CDR3 comprises 17 residues. Per the germline V gene, CDR1 is MGHRA and CDR2 is YSYEKL. V lost 0 bases to trimming and J lost 2 bases; unmatched junction nucleotides: 9. DNA for the CDR3: TGCGCCAGCAGCCAAGATACAGGGGGGATCCTACCCTACGAGCAGTACTTC. It specifies CASSQDTGGILPYEQYF.

This clone was recorded only once. The chain links TRBV10-3 to TRBJ2-7, with 7 bases lining up with TRBD1. This CDR3 region has 13 residues. The ends lost 5 bases at V and 3 bases at J; junction bases unmatched: 4. Germline-derived CDR1 and CDR2 are ENHRY and SYGVKD. This CDR3 reads CAISTDRDYEQYF. The CDR3 DNA follows: TGTGCCATCAGTACAGACAGGGACTACGAGCAGTACTTC.

The chain combines TRBV4-2 with TRBJ1-1, with 11 bases that match TRBD1. Trimming at V came to 4 bases and at J to 1 base, leaving 2 bases not matched to a gene. CDR3 size: 15 residues. CDR1 is LGHNA and CDR2 is YNFKEQ in the germline V gene. This CDR3 reads CASSPGQGANTEAFF. The CDR3 DNA is TGTGCCAGCAGCCCAGGACAGGGGGCGAACACTGAAGCTTTCTTT.

This sequence joins TRBV21-1 and TRBJ1-6; TRBD1 is taken as the D call from the table, unchecked against the DNA. TRBV21-1 is labeled a pseudogene. This CDR3 comprises 15 residues. DNA for the CDR3: TGTGCCAGCAGCAAAAGTAGGACAGACCATTCACCCCTCCACTTT. It codes for CASSKSRTDHSPLHF.

The chain links TRBV9 to TRBJ1-1, with D perhaps matching TRBD1 (6 bases). Germline V gene sequence: CDR1 SGDLS, CDR2 YYNGEE. This CDR3 is 15 amino acids long. V lost 1 base to trimming and J lost 4 bases, with 14 bases between them. This CDR3 is CASSVSGGRGTEAFF. The CDR3 coding sequence is TGTGCCAGCAGCGTATCGGGGGGCCGCGGCACTGAAGCTTTCTTT.

This clone was detected once. J is TRBJ2-3 and V is TRBV4-2, with 9 bases that match TRBD2. Germline CDR1 is LGHNA and CDR2 is YNFKEQ. The length of the CDR3 is 16 residues. After removal of 4 bases from V and 2 bases from J, the junction contained 7 bases not matched to a gene. DNA of the CDR3: TGTGCCAGCAGCCGACAGGCTAGCGGGGCCACAGATACGCAGTATTTT. Its translation: CASSRQASGATDTQYF.

The chain joins TRBV19 to TRBJ1-2, with 10 bases fitting TRBD1. The CDR3 has 18 amino acids. The V gene's germline CDR1 is LNHDA and CDR2 SQIVND (reference sequence). The V and J ends lost 5 bases and 4 bases, in that order; junction bases with no gene match: 16. CDR3 residues: CASSLTGGGGAAGYGYTF. CDR3 coding DNA: TGTGCCAGTAGTTTGACAGGGGGCGGAGGAGCGGCAGGCTATGGCTACACCTTC.